Presented here are 7 T cell receptor beta chains from one specimen sequenced in a study of blood T cell repertoires in COVID-19. Measured with immunoSEQ multiplex PCR; TCRdb has only the in-frame clones, and not every one. The sample contains about 270,000 clones, around 89% of which appear only once. What was sequenced was PBMCs or T cells enriched from blood (not recorded which). These TCRs come from a young woman who had recovered from COVID-19.

The rearrangement joins TRBV7-6 to TRBJ1-5; D unclear. Per the germline V gene, CDR1 is SGHVS and CDR2 is FNYEAQ. This CDR3 is 13 amino acids long. Trimming removed 3 bases at V and 6 bases at J, with 9 bases between. The CDR3 DNA follows: TGTGCCAGCAGCTTTGAGGTGGGTCAGCCCCAGCATTTT. This codes for CASSFEVGQPQHF.

The CDR3 spells CASSSSGKSTDTQYF. The CDR3 DNA is TGTGCCAGCAGCTCTAGCGGGAAGAGCACAGATACGCAGTATTTT. The chain has TRBV7-8 and TRBJ2-3, with 9 bases that match TRBD2. This CDR3 spans 15 amino acids. The germline CDR1 and CDR2 sequences are SGHVS and FQNEAQ. The ends lost 4 bases at V and 0 bases at J; junction bases unmatched: 2.

This chain connects TRBV10-2 to TRBJ2-7, with no clear D. V was cut by 5 bases and J by 3 bases, with 11 bases left in between. Germline values: CDR1 WSHSY, CDR2 SAAADI. The CDR3 extends over 13 amino acids. For the CDR3, the DNA is TGCGCCAGCAGTTCCCTCGCCAGCTACGAGCAGTACTTC. This gives the protein CASSSLASYEQYF.

V usage is TRBV6-2 or TRBV6-3 and J usage is TRBJ1-2, with 9 bases aligning to TRBD1. Germline-derived CDR1 and CDR2 are MNHEY and SVGEGT. With 6 bases clipped from V and 6 bases from J, the junction kept 5 bases outside the gene matches. The CDR3 totals 13 residues. The CDR3 nucleotides are TGTGCCAGCAGCTGGGACAGGGTGAATGGCTACACCTTC. Translating it yields CASSWDRVNGYTF.

This clone was seen a single time. The rearrangement links TRBV28 to TRBJ2-2; a possible D gene is TRBD1 (5 bases). The CDR3 extends over 16 amino acids. Germline loops: CDR1 MDHEN, CDR2 SYDVKM. Trimming removed 5 bases from V and 3 bases from J, with 16 bases in between. CDR3 coding DNA: TGTGCCAGCAGTCGGATCCCCTCCAGGGACACCGGGGAGCTGTTTTTT. This encodes CASSRIPSRDTGELFF.

This chain connects TRBV6-5 to TRBJ2-2, with TRBD1 identical over 8 bases. The germline gives CDR1 MNHEY, CDR2 SVGAGI. The CDR3 loop spans 13 amino acids. With V trimmed by 11 bases and J by 6 bases, 8 bases remained unmatched. The CDR3 spells CAAGTGDAGELFF. DNA for the CDR3: TGTGCCGCGGGGACAGGCGATGCCGGGGAGCTGTTTTTT.

This rearrangement joins TRBV20-1 to TRBJ1-4, with unresolved D. This CDR3 contains 11 residues. The V and J ends lost 5 bases and 9 bases respectively, with 10 bases between them. The germline gives CDR1 DFQATT, CDR2 SNEGSKA (reference sequence). This CDR3 is CSAPSGKKLFF. CDR3 coding DNA: TGCAGTGCTCCGTCCGGGAAAAAACTGTTTTTT.